This TCR beta chain stems from a study of blood T cell repertoires in COVID-19. The overall study: PBMCs, B-cell-depleted T cells, or T cells provided the cDNA or gDNA that made up the material.

Data came from immunoSEQ multiplex PCR; TCRdb stores just in-frame clones and leaves some out. The sample holds about 150,000 clones, roughly 90% seen once. Trimming removed 1 base from V and 5 bases from J; junction bases left unmatched: 9. The germline V gene encodes CDR1 MGHDK and CDR2 SYGVNS. The length of the CDR3 is 16 residues. Each participant's cohort was designated according to participant-reported clinical history. Sequenced input: PBMCs or T cells enriched from blood (not recorded which). The receptor comes from a man aged 45-60 years who had recovered from COVID-19. The J gene is TRBJ1-1, the V gene TRBV25-1, with TRBD1 matching 8 bases. CDR3 in amino acids: CASSELPGGSSTEAFF. The CDR3 nucleotides are TGTGCCAGCAGTGAATTGCCAGGGGGCTCGAGTACTGAAGCTTTCTTT.